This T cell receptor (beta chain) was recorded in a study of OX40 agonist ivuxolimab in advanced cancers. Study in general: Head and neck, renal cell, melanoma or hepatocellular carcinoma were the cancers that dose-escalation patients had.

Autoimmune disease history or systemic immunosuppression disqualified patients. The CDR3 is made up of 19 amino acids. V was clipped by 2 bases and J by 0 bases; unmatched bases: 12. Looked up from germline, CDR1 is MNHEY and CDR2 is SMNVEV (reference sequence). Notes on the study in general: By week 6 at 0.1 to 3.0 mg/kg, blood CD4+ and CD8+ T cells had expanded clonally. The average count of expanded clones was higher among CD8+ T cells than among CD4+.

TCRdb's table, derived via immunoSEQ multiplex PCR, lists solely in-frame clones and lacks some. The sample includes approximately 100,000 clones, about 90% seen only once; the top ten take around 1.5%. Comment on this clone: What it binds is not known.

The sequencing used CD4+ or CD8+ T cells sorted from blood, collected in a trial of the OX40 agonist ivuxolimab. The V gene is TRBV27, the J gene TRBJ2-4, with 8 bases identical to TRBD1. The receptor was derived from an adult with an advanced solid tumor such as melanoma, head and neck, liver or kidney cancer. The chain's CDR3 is CASSLPDRGTAPAKNIQYF. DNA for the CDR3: TGTGCCAGCAGTTTACCCGACAGGGGAACGGCCCCAGCCAAAAACATTCAGTACTTC.